The 8 T cell receptor beta chains listed next were all sequenced from one sample in a study of cytomegalovirus exposure and HLA in healthy donors. Clones were sequenced by immunoSEQ multiplex PCR, and TCRdb holds only the in-frame ones, with some missing. The sample includes over 45,000 clones, just over 90% of them seen just once. Input material: PBMCs. Receptors were obtained from a woman aged 18-29 years in good health and CMV-seronegative.

The J gene is TRBJ1-1, the V gene TRBV11-1; possible D gene TRBD1, 5 bases. The CDR3 sequence is 13 residues long. V lost 6 bases and J lost 0, with 8 bases in between. CDR1 is SGHAT, CDR2 FQDESV, per germline (reference sequence). The CDR3 DNA follows: TGTGCCAGCAGTGGACAAATGAACACTGAAGCTTTCTTT. This encodes CASSGQMNTEAFF.

V usage is TRBV30 and J usage is TRBJ1-5; a possible D gene is TRBD1 (5 bases). Germline V CDR1 and CDR2: GTSNPN, SVGIG (reference sequence). The CDR3 loop spans 15 amino acids. V was cut by 1 base and J by 0 bases, with 10 bases left in between. The CDR3, as DNA: TGTGCCTGGAGTGGGGGCGGGGATAGCAATCAGCCCCAGCATTTT. Protein: CAWSGGGDSNQPQHF. The variable domain in full, with the rest retrieved from reference TRBV30 and TRBJ1-5, is SQTIHQWPATLVQPVGSPLSLECTVEGTSNPNLYWYRQAAGRGLQLLFYSVGIGQISSEVPQNLSASRPQDRQFILSSKKLLLSDSGFYLCAWSGGGDSNQPQHFGDGTRLSIL.

The genes are TRBV14 and TRBJ1-1, with a tentative D call TRBD1 (5 bases). The CDR3 covers 14 residues. Trimming removed 4 bases at V and 4 bases at J, with 13 bases between. Per germline, CDR1 SGHDN and CDR2 FVKESK. This CDR3 reads CASSPEPGVTEAFF. In nucleotides, the CDR3 is TGTGCCAGCAGCCCCGAGCCGGGGGTCACTGAAGCTTTCTTT.

This chain connects TRBV5-6 to TRBJ2-3, with 8 bases that match TRBD2. This CDR3 contains 16 residues. Per the germline V gene, CDR1 is SGHDT and CDR2 is YYEEEE. The ends lost 0 bases at V and 7 bases at J; junction bases unmatched: 10. CDR3 loop: CASSLGPRGLGHTQYF. DNA for the CDR3: TGTGCCAGCAGCTTGGGGCCCCGGGGACTAGGGCATACGCAGTATTTT.

This clone has more than one count but fewer than ten. The J gene is TRBJ2-7, the V gene TRBV2; D remains ambiguous. From germline, CDR1 is SNHLY and CDR2 FYNNEI. The CDR3 covers 12 residues. The V end lost 4 bases, the J end lost 4 bases, and 8 bases lay between the germline ends. The CDR3 spells CASSVSSYEQYF. The CDR3 DNA reads TGTGCCAGCAGTGTTTCCAGTTACGAGCAGTACTTC.

This clone occurred once. The V gene is TRBV19, the J gene TRBJ1-5; D gene uncertain. The CDR3 length is 16 residues. The V gene lost 2 bases and the J gene lost 0 bases, with 11 bases spanning the gap. The germline V gene has CDR1 LNHDA and CDR2 SQIVND (reference sequence). CDR3 coding DNA: TGTGCCAGTAGTATATTGACTGCCTTTAGCAATCAGCCCCAGCATTTT. This translates into CASSILTAFSNQPQHF.

The rearrangement uses TRBV7-3 and TRBJ1-1, with a possible D match to TRBD1 (5 bases). The CDR3 is made up of 13 amino acids. In germline, CDR1 is SGHTA, CDR2 FQGTGA. The V and J ends lost 4 bases and 1 base respectively, with 7 bases between them. The CDR3 DNA is TGTGCCAGCAGCTACGGACAGAACACTGAAGCTTTCTTT. Translated, it gives CASSYGQNTEAFF.

In its sample, this clone was seen once. The rearrangement uses TRBV2 and TRBJ2-2; D uncertain. The CDR3 covers 14 residues. V lost 4 bases to trimming and J lost 4 bases, with 10 bases between them. The germline V gene has CDR1 SNHLY and CDR2 FYNNEI. DNA for the CDR3: TGTGCCAGCAGTGCCAACAGAGCCACCGGGGAGCTGTTTTTT. Its protein is CASSANRATGELFF.